The 9 T cell receptor beta chains reported below all come from one sample, sequenced in a study of cytomegalovirus exposure and HLA in healthy donors. The PCR used 60 Vbeta and 13 Jbeta primers. Produced via immunoSEQ multiplex PCR; TCRdb's table is partial and in-frame only. The table lists some 150,000 clones, roughly three quarters of them singletons. Specimen: PBMCs. Every receptor here comes from a human donor in good health.

V gene TRBV6-4 combines with J gene TRBJ2-2, with a possible D match to TRBD2 (6 bases). Deletions cut 4 bases from V and 4 bases from J, with 10 bases between. The CDR3 is 14 amino acids. Germline V CDR1 and CDR2: MRHNA, SNTAGT. The CDR3 here is CASSGEAGTGELFF. DNA for the CDR3: TGTGCCAGCAGTGGGGAAGCGGGCACCGGGGAGCTGTTTTTT.

The chain recombines TRBV6-5 with TRBJ2-1; 11 positions match TRBD2. Germline V gene data show CDR1 as MNHEY and CDR2 as SVGAGI. The CDR3 has 16 amino acids. V shed 4 bases, J shed 6 bases, and the junction held 8 bases outside the gene matches. The DNA for the CDR3 is TGTGCCAGCAGTTCCACCGGGACTAGCGGCTCCAATGAGCAGTTCTTC. Amino acid sequence: CASSSTGTSGSNEQFF.

CDR3 coding DNA: TGTGCCAGCACGGAGAACCCGGACAATGAGCAGTTCTTC. It codes for CASTENPDNEQFF. V usage is TRBV7-9 and J usage is TRBJ2-1; D is unclear. V was cut by 7 bases and J by 5 bases, with 12 bases left in between. This CDR3 has 13 amino acids. The germline V gene encodes CDR1 SEHNR and CDR2 FQNEAQ (reference sequence).

CDR3 protein: CASDRRYYEQYF. DNA of the CDR3: TGTGCTAGTGACAGGAGATACTACGAGCAGTACTTC. The chain recombines TRBV12-5 with TRBJ2-7, with D tentatively TRBD1 (5 bases). Deletions cut 7 bases from V and 3 bases from J, with 10 bases between. The germline gives CDR1 LGHNT, CDR2 FRNRAP. The CDR3 length is 12 residues.

The chain joins TRBV2 to TRBJ2-1, with a weak D call TRBD1 (6 bases). Germline V lookup: CDR1 SNHLY, CDR2 FYNNEI. The CDR3 totals 12 residues. The germline V and J ends were trimmed by 4 bases and 8 bases, with 9 bases remaining between them. DNA for the CDR3: TGTGCCAGCAGTGGGGGGCATCATGAGCAGTTCTTC. Its translation: CASSGGHHEQFF.

The rearrangement joins TRBV2 to TRBJ2-7, with 9 bases identical to TRBD2. Germline assignment: CDR1 SNHLY and CDR2 FYNNEI. Trimming at V came to 10 bases and at J to 10 bases, leaving 11 bases not matched to a gene. The CDR3 loop spans 12 amino acids. The CDR3 loop is CAIQLAGGPQYF. The CDR3, as DNA: TGTGCCATACAACTGGCGGGAGGGCCTCAGTACTTC.

The V and J genes are TRBV29-1 and TRBJ1-2, with D maybe TRBD1 (5 bases). The V gene's germline CDR1 is SQVTM and CDR2 ANQGSEA. The CDR3 has 14 amino acids. Trimming pared 5 bases from V and 4 bases from J, leaving 17 bases between. CDR3 sequence (DNA): TGCAGCGTTCCCGCGGCAGGGTCGAGCTATGGCTACACCTTC. Its protein product is CSVPAAGSSYGYTF.

This chain uses TRBV19 with TRBJ1-1; 7 bases match TRBD1. Per germline, CDR1 LNHDA and CDR2 SQIVND (reference sequence). The V and J ends lost 3 bases and 3 bases, in that order; junction bases with no gene match: 13. CDR3 length: 17 amino acids. The CDR3: CASSIAPWDSLDTEAFF. The CDR3 DNA sequence: TGTGCCAGTAGTATCGCCCCCTGGGACAGTTTAGACACTGAAGCTTTCTTT.

The chain recombines TRBV27 with TRBJ1-6; D is perhaps TRBD1 (6 bases). V was trimmed by 4 bases and J by 10 bases, leaving 11 bases between them. The CDR3 extends over 13 amino acids. Germline-derived CDR1 and CDR2 are MNHEY and SMNVEV (reference sequence). CDR3 DNA: TGTGCCAGCAGTTACACAGGGAAGTCACCCCTCCACTTT. Residues: CASSYTGKSPLHF.